This TCR beta chain was profiled in a study of early T cells in non-severe SARS-CoV-2 infection. About the research overall: Sequencing targeted bulk RNA from unsorted whole blood, leaving chains unpaired. Study conclusions and caveats: Database matching using VDJdb favored anti-spike CD8 responses, with private and CD4 specificities left missing.

Trimming cost V 3 bases and J 3 bases, with 9 bases left between them. CDR1 and CDR2 from the germline V gene are SGDLS and YYNGEE. CDR3 length: 14 amino acids. Unique molecular identifiers were attached to individual cDNA molecules. TCRdb re-called the 5' RACE reads with MiXCR, one entry per CDR3 protein. Of just over 80,000 distinct CDR3 sequences in the sample, roughly 15% were seen once. Details on this clonotype: The antigen remains undetermined.

The chain uses TRBV9 and TRBJ1-4, with a weak D call TRBD1 (5 bases). The sequenced sample consisted of whole blood. The receptor was isolated from an adult who was a healthcare worker with PCR-confirmed SARS-CoV-2 infection or an uninfected control (not recorded which). CDR3 protein: CASSAGIANEKLFF. The CDR3 DNA follows: TGTGCCAGCAGCGCAGGGATCGCTAATGAAAAACTGTTTTTT.